The clone carrying this T cell receptor (beta chain) appeared many times. The antigen remains undetermined. The study used a library that attached unique molecular identifiers to individual cDNA molecules. TCRdb re-called the RACE reads with MiXCR, one entry per CDR3 protein. The sample records 60,000 to 80,000 distinct CDR3 sequences, about 5.7% being singletons. Germline values: CDR1 MGHRA, CDR2 YSYEKL. This CDR3 has 13 amino acids. V lost 2 bases, J lost 4 bases, and 3 bases lay in between. The data were taken from a study of human T cells and chemical hapten exposure. Regarding the study as a whole: Counts of TCRs above 1 in 1000 frequency stayed unchanged with DPC sensitization.

Time point defined: healthy volunteer bleed at 6 weeks. The study extracted total RNA from unfractionated whole blood. The TCR sequence derives from a female donor in good health. Some clones in this sample may be carry-over from other donors' samples. The sample taken for sequencing was whole blood. The chain has TRBV4-1 and TRBJ1-6, with unresolved D. The CDR3 protein is CASSQTYNSPLHF. CDR3 nucleotide sequence: TGCGCCAGCAGCCAAACATATAATTCACCCCTCCACTTT.